This T cell receptor (beta chain) was sequenced in a study of graft-versus-host responses after intestinal transplantation. Broader study findings: Graft-donor T cell macrochimerism in patients accompanied high graft-versus-host to host-versus-graft clonal ratios in allografts. Recipient-marrow GvH clones were detected, some having first appeared in ileum or blood.

Only in-frame clones appear in the TCRdb table, and some are missing; sequencing was by immunoSEQ multiplex PCR. The sample holds about 90,000 clones; roughly 89% are singletons and the top ten take roughly 0.3%. A word on this clone: Its antigen is as yet unknown.

Trimming removed 2 bases from V and 5 bases from J, with 12 bases in between. The CDR3 runs 15 residues. Germline V CDR1 and CDR2: MNHNY, SVGAGI (reference sequence). This chain joins TRBV6-6 and TRBJ1-4; a weak D match, TRBD1 (5 bases). The specimen was unstimulated CD4+ T cells sorted from spleen or lymph node cells, collected before intestinal transplant. This clonotype was obtained from a human donor who received an intestinal transplant. This CDR3 reads CASSYTDRLNEKLFF. CDR3 sequence (DNA): TGTGCCAGCAGTTACACCGACAGATTGAATGAAAAACTGTTTTTT.